What follows are 9 T cell receptor beta chains derived from one specimen sequenced in a study of CXCR3-negative and CXCR3-positive naive CD8 T cells. Whole-study findings and limits: Against CXCR3-negative naive cells, CXCR3-positive naive cells showed more hydrophobic TRB CDR3s.

Carrying UMI labels, the TRB cDNA libraries were prepared through 5' RACE. After re-calling the 5' RACE reads, TCRdb lists one entry per CDR3 protein, DNA absent. The table lists about 50,000 distinct CDR3 sequences. Which antigens these TCRs recognize remains unknown. Sample: naive CXCR3+ CD8+ T cells from blood. Subset noted: CD45RO-CCR7+CD27+CD95- naive CD8+ T cells expressing CXCR3 (TNR3+). All receptors derive from a human donor in good health. Some clones in this sample may be carry-over from other donors' samples.

V is TRBV27 and J is TRBJ2-1; TCRdb's assignment of TRBD1 cannot be checked, as there is no DNA. CDR3 length: 14 residues. Germline assignment: CDR1 MNHEY and CDR2 SMNVEV (reference sequence). CDR3 region: CASLSDRGYNEQFF.

V usage is TRBV27 and J usage is TRBJ2-7; TCRdb's D call, TRBD1, is unchecked because there is no DNA. CDR1 and CDR2 (germline): MNHEY, SMNVEV (reference sequence). The length of the CDR3 is 15 residues. The CDR3: CASSPPSEGVGEQYF.

The chain uses TRBV6-2 or TRBV6-3 and TRBJ2-2; lacking DNA, the TRBD1 call made by TCRdb goes unchecked. Germline V gene lookup returns CDR1 MNHEY and CDR2 SVGEGT. The CDR3 runs to 16 residues. CDR3 sequence: CASSYGAEYYTGELFF.

The CDR3 loop is CASNPGLGVSEQFF. The chain links TRBV6-2 or TRBV6-3 to TRBJ2-1; TCRdb proposes TRBD2, but this gene call is untestable without DNA. The CDR3 is 14 amino acids. Germline V CDR1 and CDR2: MNHEY, SVGEGT.

The V call is TRBV11-2, the J call TRBJ1-1. The CDR3 is made up of 13 amino acids. From germline, CDR1 is SGHAT and CDR2 FQNNGV. The CDR3 is CASSFKGGTEAFF.

This sequence joins TRBV18 and TRBJ2-1. CDR1 KGHSH and CDR2 LQKENI come from the germline V gene. The CDR3 has 14 residues. The CDR3 region is CASSPPDTTNEQFF.

The rearrangement links TRBV7-3 to TRBJ1-2; the D gene TCRdb calls, TRBD1, cannot be checked with no DNA. Germline lookup yields CDR1 SGHTA and CDR2 FQGTGA. The CDR3 consists of 13 residues. This CDR3 reads CASSETGASGYTF.

The rearrangement joins TRBV24-1 to TRBJ2-5. In germline, CDR1 is KGHDR, CDR2 SFDVKD. This CDR3 has 16 amino acids. This CDR3 reads CATSDWSGREQETQYF.

The V and J genes are TRBV3-1 and TRBJ2-7. The CDR3 has 13 residues. The germline V gene has CDR1 LGHDT and CDR2 YNNKEL (reference sequence). The CDR3 reads CASSQGYNYEQYF.